This T cell receptor beta chain comes out of a study of cytomegalovirus exposure and HLA in healthy donors. The PCR made use of 60 Vbeta and 13 Jbeta primers. Generated by immunoSEQ multiplex PCR, the TCRdb table keeps only in-frame clones and is missing some. The table has about 160,000 clones, 70% to 85% seen once. Notes on the study in general: Associated with cytomegalovirus, according to the listing, were 150 to 200 TCR beta chains. Indistinguishability led to the exclusion of some V segments, TRBV6-2 and TRBV6-3 included.

This clone showed up just a few times. The target antigen is unknown. This CDR3 contains 14 residues. Germline V CDR1 and CDR2: SGHRS, YFSETQ. V lost 0 bases and J lost 7, with 13 bases in between. V usage is TRBV5-1 and J usage is TRBJ1-2; weak D call: TRBD1 (5 bases). This sequence was found in a male donor in good health and CMV-seronegative. Sequencing was performed on PBMCs. CDR3 DNA sequence: TGCGCCAGCAGCTTGGCCCTAGGGGAGGGTGGCTACACCTTC. Amino acids: CASSLALGEGGYTF.